This note documents a single T cell receptor beta chain sequence. Produced via immunoSEQ multiplex PCR; TCRdb's table is partial and in-frame only. The sample lists approximately 89,000 clones, about 93% occurring once. Germline V CDR1 and CDR2: MDHEN, SYDVKM. The CDR3 loop spans 15 amino acids. With 2 bases clipped from V and 3 bases from J, the junction kept 4 bases outside the gene matches. These data belong to a study of technical replicates of blood from a few donors. The TCR was taken from a human donor in good health. Sequencing input: T cells isolated from PBMCs. V and J are TRBV28 and TRBJ2-1, with TRBD2 matching 7 bases. CDR3 coding DNA: TGTGCCAGCAGTTTACTTGGCGGGAGCTACAATGAGCAGTTCTTC. Its protein is CASSLLGGSYNEQFF.